These 19 T cell receptor gamma chains were sequenced from one sample in a study of γδ T cells in repeated Plasmodium falciparum infection. TCRdb fed the multiplex PCR reads into CATT to redo clone calling. The sample consists of 27,000 or so gamma-chain clones, more than 1.4% of them appearing once. Flow sorting of PBMC yielded separate Vgamma9/Vdelta2+ and Vdelta2-negative gammadelta T cell populations for bulk repertoire analysis. What was sequenced was gamma-delta T cells from blood. All receptors come from a pool of human donors (malaria-infected and uninfected, not separated).

This clone was seen a few times. The mismatch at residues 5 and 8 between this DNA's translation and the TCRdb protein of a much larger clone likely reflects a read error; the protein shown is translated from the DNA. This rearrangement joins TRGV4 to TRGJ1 or TRGJ2. The J gene, absent from TCRdb, was called here by matching the DNA to germline. V was clipped by 5 bases and J by 3 bases; unmatched bases: 10. The V gene's germline CDR1 is EGSTGY and CDR2 YDSYTSSV. The CDR3 totals 14 residues. The CDR3 DNA sequence: TGTGCCACCTGGGGTGATAGAAGTTATTATAAGAAACTCTTT. Residues: CATWGDRSYYKKLF.

This clone was seen at least ten times. This chain links TRGV8 with TRGJP1. The V gene's germline CDR1 is VENAVY and CDR2 YDSYNSRV. J gave up 3 bases and V 1 base, and 5 bases lay outside the gene matches. The CDR3 covers 15 residues. As DNA, the CDR3 is TGTGCCACCTGGGATAGAGTTCCCACTGGTTGGTTCAAGATATTT. This encodes CATWDRVPTGWFKIF.

This clone was counted many times. TCRdb attributes to this sequence the protein of a much larger clone, which differs from the DNA translation at residue 5; a read error is likely, and the protein displayed is translated from the DNA. The genes are TRGV9 and TRGJP. The CDR3 sequence is 16 residues long. The V and J ends lost 5 bases and 4 bases, in that order; junction bases with no gene match: 5. CDR1 is GITISATS, CDR2 ISYDGTV, per germline (reference sequence). The CDR3 DNA is TGTGCCTTGTGGGGGATACAAGAGTTGGGCAAAAAAATCAAGGTATTT. It translates to CALWGIQELGKKIKVF.

This clone was detected only a few times. A read error likely explains why the TCRdb protein, taken from a much larger clone, differs from this DNA's translation at residue 10; the protein shown is translated from the DNA. J is TRGJP and V is TRGV9. Here the J gene came from matching the DNA to germline, since TCRdb omits it. CDR1 is GITISATS, CDR2 ISYDGTV, per germline (reference sequence). The CDR3 totals 17 residues. Here the CDR3 DNA reads TGTGCCTTGTGGGAGGTTAAAGGGGAGTCGGGCAAAAAAATCAAGGTATTT. Translating it yields CALWEVKGESGKKIKVF.

With respect to this clone: Since a far larger clone is one base different, this is likely a read error. The chain couples TRGV9 to TRGJ1 or TRGJ2. TCRdb leaves out the J gene; it was filled in here by matching the DNA to germline. Germline V CDR1 and CDR2: GITISATS, ISYDGTV (reference sequence). This CDR3 spans 12 amino acids. The CDR3 nucleotides read TGTGCCCTGTGGTTGGATTATTATAAGAAACTCTTT. It translates to CALWLDYYKKLF.

This clone has a count of ten or more. The amino acid sequence in TCRdb belongs to a much larger clone and departs from this DNA's translation at residue 15, likely a sequencing read error; the sequence shown is translated from the DNA. The V gene call reads TRGV9; no J gene was called. The germline CDR1 and CDR2 sequences are GITISATS and ISYDGTV (reference sequence). The CDR3 length is 17 residues. CDR3 coding DNA: TGTGCCTTGTGGGAGGTGCAAAAGGAGTTGGGCAAAAAAATCATGGTATTT. Protein sequence: CALWEVQKELGKKIMVF.

As regards this clone: The protein TCRdb lists belongs to a much larger clone and differs from this DNA's translation at residue 5, which points to a read error; the protein shown is made from the DNA. The chain has TRGV9 and TRGJP. The J gene, missing from TCRdb, was assigned here through DNA to germline matching. Germline CDR1 and CDR2: GITISATS and ISYDGTV (reference sequence). The CDR3 totals 18 residues. Written as DNA, the CDR3 is TGTGCCTTGTGGGGGGTGCTCGAGCAAGAGTTGGGCAAAAAAATCAAGGTATTT. Translation gives CALWGVLEQELGKKIKVF.

This clone was seen at least ten times. A much more abundant neighbour one base away suggests this may be a read error. This sequence joins TRGV3 and TRGJ1 or TRGJ2. Germline CDR1 VTNTFY, CDR2 YDVSTARD (reference sequence). V dropped 4 bases and J dropped 4; count of bases not matched to a gene: 1. The CDR3 sequence is 11 residues long. The CDR3 DNA reads as TGTGCCACCTGGGAATATTATAAGAAACTCTTT. Amino acids: CATWEYYKKLF.

V gene TRGV2 combines with J gene TRGJ1 or TRGJ2. The J gene was not available in TCRdb and was assigned here by matching the DNA to germline segments. Germline V lookup: CDR1 EGSNGY, CDR2 YDSYNSKV. CDR3 length: 12 amino acids. CDR3 nucleotides: TGTGCACCTGGGACGGGCAATTATAAGAAACTCTTT. It specifies CAPGTGNYKKLF.

About this clone: The TCRdb record carries a much larger clone's protein, which differs from this DNA's translation at residue 9; a read error is the likely cause, and the protein listed here is the DNA translation. The V gene is TRGV9, the J gene TRGJ1 or TRGJ2. TCRdb leaves out the J gene; it was filled in here by matching the DNA to germline. Germline loops: CDR1 GITISATS, CDR2 ISYDGTV (reference sequence). This CDR3 has 14 residues. In nucleotides, the CDR3 is TGTGCCTTGTGGGAGGTGGGGAATTTTTATAAGAAACTCTTT. Its translation is CALWEVGNFYKKLF.

This clone was seen at least ten times. This likely traces to a read error, being one base from a far larger clone. Other DNA sequences in the sample encode the same CDR3. The rearrangement uses TRGV9 and TRGJP. The CDR3 is 17 amino acids. The V segment lost 0 bases and the J segment 7 bases; nucleotides outside the gene matches: 6. CDR1 GITISATS and CDR2 ISYDGTV come from the germline V gene (reference sequence). The CDR3 loop reads CALWEVIRELGKKIKVF. In nucleotides, the CDR3 is TGTGCCTTGTGGGAGGTGATTCGGGAGTTGGGCAAAAAAATCAAGGTATTT.

There are a few counts of this clone. TCRdb has a much larger clone's protein, which differs at residue 15 from the translation of this DNA, likely because of a read error; what is shown is the protein translated from the DNA. Here the V gene is TRGV9, but the J gene went uncalled. Looked up from germline, CDR1 is GITISATS and CDR2 is ISYDGTV (reference sequence). The CDR3 runs to 17 residues. Written as DNA, the CDR3 is TGTGCCTTGTGGGAGGCACACCAGGAGTTGGGCAAAAAAATCGAGGTATTT. Translating gives CALWEAHQELGKKIEVF.

About this clone: TCRdb assigns this DNA the protein of a much larger clone, which departs from its translation at residue 3; this likely reflects a read error, and the protein shown comes from translating the DNA. The gene calls are TRGV2 and TRGJ1 or TRGJ2. Germline values: CDR1 EGSNGY, CDR2 YDSYNSKV. This CDR3 has 13 amino acids. Here the CDR3 DNA reads TGTGCCCCCTGGGACGTCCTAAGGAATAAGAAACTCTTT. This codes for CAPWDVLRNKKLF.

About this clone itself: TCRdb attributes to this sequence the protein of a much larger clone, which differs from the DNA translation at residue 14; a read error is likely, and the protein displayed is translated from the DNA. This chain joins TRGV9 and TRGJP. TCRdb records no J gene; here it was assigned by comparing the DNA to germline. The CDR3 has 18 amino acids. CDR1 and CDR2 (germline): GITISATS, ISYDGTV (reference sequence). The CDR3: CALWEGQAEELGKRIKVF. The CDR3 region has the DNA TGTGCCTTGTGGGAGGGTCAAGCCGAAGAGTTGGGCAAAAGAATCAAGGTATTT.

Worth noting for this clone: This DNA translates differently at residue 15 from the TCRdb protein, which is that of a much larger clone; a read error is likely, and the protein shown is the DNA's own translation. The rearrangement uses TRGV9 and TRGJ1 or TRGJ2. The J gene, missing from TCRdb, was assigned here through DNA to germline matching. This CDR3 is built from 18 residues. Germline V gene lookup returns CDR1 GITISATS and CDR2 ISYDGTV (reference sequence). The V and J ends lost 2 bases and 11 bases, in that order; junction bases with no gene match: 27. The CDR3 region is CALWEGHPGPIRYLEKLF. The CDR3 nucleotides read TGTGCCTTGTGGGAGGGCCACCCGGGTCCCATACGCTACCTAGAGAAACTCTTT.

This clone was counted many times. For this DNA, TCRdb reports the protein of a much larger clone, which diverges at residue 11, most likely from a read error; the protein presented here is translated directly from the DNA. This chain connects TRGV4 to TRGJ1 or TRGJ2. The CDR3 contains 15 residues. The germline gives CDR1 EGSTGY, CDR2 YDSYTSSV. DNA of the CDR3: TGTGCCACCTGGGATGGGCTGGTCTATTATTGTAAGAAACTCTTT. This codes for CATWDGLVYYCKKLF.

This clone was observed at least ten times. TCRdb's protein for this DNA is that of a much larger clone and differs from the translation at residue 14, likely a read error; the protein shown is the DNA translation. V is TRGV9 and J is TRGJ1 or TRGJ2. The J gene, not given by TCRdb, was assigned here from a germline match of the nucleotide sequence. This CDR3 has 17 residues. With 0 bases clipped from V and 11 bases from J, the junction kept 22 bases outside the gene matches. The germline gives CDR1 GITISATS, CDR2 ISYDGTV (reference sequence). In nucleotides, the CDR3 is TGTGCCTTGTGGGAGGTGCGGGGTCAATCAGCCTCTGATGAGAAACTCTTT. Amino acids: CALWEVRGQSASDEKLF.

This clone was detected many times. A single base is all that separates this from a far larger clone, so a read error is likely. V and J are TRGV9 and TRGJP. The CDR3 totals 19 residues. Germline values: CDR1 GITISATS, CDR2 ISYDGTV (reference sequence). CDR3 DNA: TGTGCCTTGCGGGAGGCCATCTCTTCCTCGCAGTTGGGCAAAAAAATCAAGGTATTT. It yields the protein CALREAISSSQLGKKIKVF.

The J gene is TRGJP1, the V gene TRGV3. TCRdb lists no J gene, so it was determined here by aligning the DNA to germline. CDR1 is VTNTFY, CDR2 YDVSTARD, per germline (reference sequence). The CDR3 runs to 15 residues. V was pared by 9 bases and J by 1 base, with 11 bases of the junction left unmatched. The CDR3 sequence is CATGTSFTTGWFKIF. CDR3 coding DNA: TGTGCCACCGGGACCTCCTTTACCACTGGTTGGTTCAAGATATTT.